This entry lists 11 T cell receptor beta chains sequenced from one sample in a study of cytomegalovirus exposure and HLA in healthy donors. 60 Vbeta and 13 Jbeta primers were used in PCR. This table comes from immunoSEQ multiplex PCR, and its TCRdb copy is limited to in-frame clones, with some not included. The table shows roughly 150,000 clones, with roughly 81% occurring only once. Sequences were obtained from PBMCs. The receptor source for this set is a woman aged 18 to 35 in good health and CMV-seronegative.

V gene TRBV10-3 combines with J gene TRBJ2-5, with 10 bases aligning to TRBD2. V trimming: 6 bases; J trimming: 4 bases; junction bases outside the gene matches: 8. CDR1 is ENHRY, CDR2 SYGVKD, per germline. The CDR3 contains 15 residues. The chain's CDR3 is CAIRSSGSGIETQYF. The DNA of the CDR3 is TGTGCCATCAGGTCTAGCGGGAGCGGGATAGAGACCCAGTACTTC.

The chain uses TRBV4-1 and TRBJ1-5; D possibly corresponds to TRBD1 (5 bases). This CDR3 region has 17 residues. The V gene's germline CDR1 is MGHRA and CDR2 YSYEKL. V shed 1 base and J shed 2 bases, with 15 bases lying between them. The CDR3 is CASSQGGGARRNQPQHF. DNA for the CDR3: TGCGCCAGCAGCCAAGGGGGCGGGGCTAGACGCAATCAGCCCCAGCATTTT.

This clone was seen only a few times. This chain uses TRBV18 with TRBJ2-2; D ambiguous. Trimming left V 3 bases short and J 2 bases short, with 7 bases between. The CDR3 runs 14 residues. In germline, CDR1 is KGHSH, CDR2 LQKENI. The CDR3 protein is CASSPFSNTGELFF. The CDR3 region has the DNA TGTGCCAGCTCACCCTTCAGTAACACCGGGGAGCTGTTTTTT.

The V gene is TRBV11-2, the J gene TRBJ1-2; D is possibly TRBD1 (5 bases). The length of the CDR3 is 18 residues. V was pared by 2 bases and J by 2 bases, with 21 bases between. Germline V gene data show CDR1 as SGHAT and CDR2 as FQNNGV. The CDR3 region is CASSLTQGPRSKNYGYTF. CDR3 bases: TGTGCCAGCAGCTTAACGCAGGGCCCCCGATCGAAGAACTATGGCTACACCTTC.

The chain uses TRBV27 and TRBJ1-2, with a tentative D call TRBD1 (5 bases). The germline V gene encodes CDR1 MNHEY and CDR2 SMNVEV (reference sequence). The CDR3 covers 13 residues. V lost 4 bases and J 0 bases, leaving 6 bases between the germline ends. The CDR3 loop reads CASSSTANYGYTF. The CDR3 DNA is TGTGCCAGCAGTTCGACAGCTAACTATGGCTACACCTTC.

The CDR3, as DNA: TGTGCCAGCAGCTTGGACAGGGGCGGCTACAATGAGCAGTTCTTC. This sequence encodes CASSLDRGGYNEQFF. The rearrangement links TRBV5-4 to TRBJ2-1; 7 bases agree with TRBD1. Germline CDR1 reads SGHNT; CDR2 reads YYREEE (reference sequence). With V trimmed by 0 bases and J by 3 bases, 3 bases remained unmatched. This CDR3 has 15 amino acids.

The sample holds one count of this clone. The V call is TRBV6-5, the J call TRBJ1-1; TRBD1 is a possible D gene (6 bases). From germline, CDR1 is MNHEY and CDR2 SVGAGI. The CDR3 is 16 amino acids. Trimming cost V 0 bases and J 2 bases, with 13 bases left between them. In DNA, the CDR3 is TGTGCCAGCAGTTACTCGTTACAGGGACCCAACACTGAAGCTTTCTTT. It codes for CASSYSLQGPNTEAFF.

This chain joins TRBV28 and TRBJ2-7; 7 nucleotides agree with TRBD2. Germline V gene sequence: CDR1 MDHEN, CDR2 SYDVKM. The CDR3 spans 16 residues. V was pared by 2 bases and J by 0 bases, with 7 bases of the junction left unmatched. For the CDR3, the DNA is TGTGCCAGCAGTTTACCCGGAGGCGGGAGCTCCTACGAGCAGTACTTC. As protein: CASSLPGGGSSYEQYF.

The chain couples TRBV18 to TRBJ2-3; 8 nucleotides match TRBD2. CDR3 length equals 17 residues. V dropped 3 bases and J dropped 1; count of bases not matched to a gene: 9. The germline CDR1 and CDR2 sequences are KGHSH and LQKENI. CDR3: CASSPVRGGLGTDTQYF. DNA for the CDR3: TGTGCCAGCTCACCGGTACGGGGGGGGCTTGGCACAGATACGCAGTATTTT.

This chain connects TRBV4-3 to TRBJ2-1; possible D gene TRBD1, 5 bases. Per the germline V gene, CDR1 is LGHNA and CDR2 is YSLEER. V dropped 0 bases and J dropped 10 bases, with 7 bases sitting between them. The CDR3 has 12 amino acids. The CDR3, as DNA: TGCGCCAGCAGCCAAGATCAGGGAGAGCAGTTCTTC. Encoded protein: CASSQDQGEQFF.

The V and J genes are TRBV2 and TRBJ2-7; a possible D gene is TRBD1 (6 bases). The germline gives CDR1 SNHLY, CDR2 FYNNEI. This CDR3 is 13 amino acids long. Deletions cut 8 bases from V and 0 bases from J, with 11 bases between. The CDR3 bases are TGTGCCAGCTATCGGGACACCTCCTACGAGCAGTACTTC. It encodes CASYRDTSYEQYF.